This T cell receptor (beta chain) was documented in a study of T cell changes during pregnancy in multiple sclerosis (dated by TCRdb to about 2019). With respect to the entire study: The study looked at changes in the T cell repertoire across pregnancy in women with multiple sclerosis.

Turning to this clone: What this receptor recognizes is not known. The sample holds no much larger clone one base away, and base qualities are not on file.

The CDR3 starts with the cysteine, ends with the phenylalanine, and has 13 residues. Only the CDR3 region is kept as DNA, spanning 39 bases read in frame from base 1. CDR1 and CDR2 are drawn from the germline V gene: SGHRS, YFSETQ. The V and J ends are trimmed by 4 bases and 1 base, leaving 9 bases between them. The library was prepared using the immunoSEQ multiplex PCR assay. Sourced from immuneACCESS, this table was stored by TCRdb with only in-frame sequences that have V and J called. A share of the clones is absent; for the studies checked, an unresolved V gene accounts for under half, and the remainder has no known explanation. This sample holds about 100,000 clones; roughly 93% were observed only once. Together, the top ten hold 0.9% of the sample.

The sample was peripheral blood, taken before pregnancy. The chain is encoded by TRBV5-1 joined to TRBJ2-7, with TRBD2 perhaps the D gene, on 6 matching bases. The TCR comes from a female donor with multiple sclerosis, enrolled in a pregnancy study. The CDR3 loop reads CASSPGLSYEQYF. The sequenced DNA: TGCGCCAGCAGCCCGGGACTTTCCTACGAGCAGTACTTC. With all but the CDR3 taken from the reference TRBV5-1 and TRBJ2-7 genes, the full variable domain is: KAGVTQTPRYLIKTRGQQVTLSCSPISGHRSVSWYQQTPGQGLQFLFEYFSETQRNKGNFPGRFSGRQFSNSRSEMNVSTLELGDSALYLCASSPGLSYEQYFGPGTRLTVT.